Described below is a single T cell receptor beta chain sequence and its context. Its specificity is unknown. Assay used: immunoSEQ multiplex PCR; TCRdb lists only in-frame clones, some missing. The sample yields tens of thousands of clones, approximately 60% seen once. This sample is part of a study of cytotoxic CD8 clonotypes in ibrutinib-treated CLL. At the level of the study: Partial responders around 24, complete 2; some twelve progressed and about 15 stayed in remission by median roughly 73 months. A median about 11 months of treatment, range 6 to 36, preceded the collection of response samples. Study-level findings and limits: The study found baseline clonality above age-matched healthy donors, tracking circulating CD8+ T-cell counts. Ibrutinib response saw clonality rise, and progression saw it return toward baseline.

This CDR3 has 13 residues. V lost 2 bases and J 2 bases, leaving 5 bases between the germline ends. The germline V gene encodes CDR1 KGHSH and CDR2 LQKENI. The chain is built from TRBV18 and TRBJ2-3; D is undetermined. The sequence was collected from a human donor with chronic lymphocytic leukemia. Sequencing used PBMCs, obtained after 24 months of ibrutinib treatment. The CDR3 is CASSPDNTDTQYF. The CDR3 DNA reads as TGTGCCAGCTCACCAGACAACACAGATACGCAGTATTTT.